One sample yielded the 2 T cell receptor beta chains listed below, sequenced in a study of neurological immune-mediated disorders. TCRdb ran MiXCR on the 5' RACE reads and lists one entry per CDR3 protein. The table has approximately 89,000 distinct CDR3 sequences, 4.3% seen once. Time point defined: longitudinal time-point 3. Source material: PBMCs. The source is a woman between 55 and 75 years old with multiple sclerosis.

This clonotype was observed at least ten times. This chain's CDR3 is CASSYGGGQQETQYF. CDR3 in DNA: TGTGCCAGCAGTTACGGCGGGGGGCAGCAAGAGACCCAGTACTTC. V gene TRBV6-6 combines with J gene TRBJ2-5, with 8 bases identical to TRBD2. V shed 2 bases, J shed 2 bases, and the junction held 4 bases outside the gene matches. The CDR3 consists of 15 residues. In germline, CDR1 is MNHNY, CDR2 SVGAGI (reference sequence).

Ten or more counts support this clonotype. The chain has TRBV7-2 and TRBJ2-5; TRBD2 matches 7 bases. The CDR3 length is 15 residues. Unmatched junction bases numbered 5, after V lost 1 base and J lost 3 bases. Germline CDR1 reads SGHTA; CDR2 reads FQGNSA. The CDR3 DNA sequence: TGTGCCAGCAGCTTAGGTCTAGCGGTAAAAGAGACCCAGTACTTC. It is translated as CASSLGLAVKETQYF.